These 32 T cell receptor beta chains came from one sample sequenced in a study of blood T cell repertoires in COVID-19. Libraries were prepared by immunoSEQ multiplex PCR; TCRdb keeps only in-frame clonotypes and omits some of them. The sample lists about 310,000 clones, roughly 90% seen once, with 9.5% in the top ten. The sample was PBMCs or T cells enriched from blood (not recorded which). Source of these receptors: a woman aged 40 to 50 who had recovered from COVID-19.

This chain links TRBV10-3 with TRBJ1-1; 8 bases line up with TRBD1. Germline values: CDR1 ENHRY, CDR2 SYGVKD. CDR3 length: 16 amino acids. After removal of 4 bases from V and 1 base from J, the junction contained 8 bases not matched to a gene. CDR3 amino acids: CAISGGQGRTNTEAFF. In DNA, the CDR3 is TGTGCCATCAGTGGCGGACAGGGCAGGACGAACACTGAAGCTTTCTTT.

This chain links TRBV19 with TRBJ2-2, with TRBD2 matching 9 bases. This CDR3 region has 14 residues. V lost 8 bases, J lost 4 bases, and 5 bases stayed unmatched. CDR1 and CDR2 from the germline V gene are LNHDA and SQIVND (reference sequence). CDR3 in amino acids: CASSAGGRTGELFF. CDR3 DNA: TGTGCCAGTTCAGCGGGGGGACGCACCGGGGAGCTGTTTTTT.

The rearrangement links TRBV5-4 to TRBJ2-1, with 7 bases lining up with TRBD2. The CDR3 spans 17 residues. From germline, CDR1 is SGHNT and CDR2 YYREEE (reference sequence). Losses at the gene ends were 4 bases for V and 5 bases for J; bases not matched to a gene: 15. CDR3 sequence (DNA): TGTGCCAGCAGCCGCGCGGGGGTTAGGGGTACGGACAATGAGCAGTTCTTC. This translates into CASSRAGVRGTDNEQFF.

The chain links TRBV5-1 to TRBJ2-3, with TRBD2 identical over 9 bases. V was clipped by 5 bases and J by 2 bases; unmatched bases: 6. This CDR3 is built from 15 residues. Germline CDR1 and CDR2: SGHRS and YFSETQ. DNA for the CDR3: TGCGCCAGCAGGGTGAGCGGGGGGCTCACAGATACGCAGTATTTT. This codes for CASRVSGGLTDTQYF.

This clone was recorded once. J is TRBJ2-7 and V is TRBV29-1; maybe TRBD2 (7 bases). Germline lookup yields CDR1 SQVTM and CDR2 ANQGSEA. The CDR3 contains 19 residues. Trimming cost V 7 bases and J 0 bases, with 31 bases left between them. This chain's CDR3 is CSAPRAGGGPLTYSYEQYF. In nucleotides, the CDR3 is TGCAGCGCCCCCCGGGCGGGCGGGGGCCCCCTTACCTACTCCTACGAGCAGTACTTC.

This rearrangement joins TRBV28 to TRBJ1-2; D is uncertain. In germline, CDR1 is MDHEN, CDR2 SYDVKM. V shed 6 bases and J shed 0 bases, with 5 bases lying between them. This CDR3 is 12 amino acids long. The CDR3 sequence: CASRESNYGYTF. For the CDR3, the DNA is TGTGCCAGCAGGGAGTCTAACTATGGCTACACCTTC.

The V gene is TRBV7-8, the J gene TRBJ1-1; D is possibly TRBD1 (5 bases). This CDR3 comprises 13 residues. Per the germline V gene, CDR1 is SGHVS and CDR2 is FQNEAQ. V was shortened by 5 bases and J by 4 bases, with 11 bases between the two germline ends. CDR3 loop: CASSPGHPTEAFF. The CDR3 DNA follows: TGTGCCAGCAGCCCAGGACACCCCACTGAAGCTTTCTTT.

The chain is built from TRBV9 and TRBJ1-6; 9 nucleotides align to TRBD1. The CDR3 extends over 15 amino acids. Looked up from germline, CDR1 is SGDLS and CDR2 is YYNGEE. J lost 11 bases, V lost 2 bases, and 8 bases had no gene match. CDR3: CASSVSGTGSAPLHF. In DNA form, the CDR3 reads TGTGCCAGCAGCGTTTCCGGGACAGGGTCGGCACCCCTCCACTTT.

V gene TRBV4-1 combines with J gene TRBJ1-3; perhaps TRBD1 as D (5 bases). CDR3 length: 16 amino acids. Germline V gene data show CDR1 as MGHRA and CDR2 as YSYEKL. Trimming cost V 1 base and J 4 bases, with 14 bases left between them. Here the CDR3 reads CASSQVPTERGNTIYF. CDR3 nucleotides: TGCGCCAGCAGCCAAGTCCCGACAGAGAGAGGAAACACCATATATTTT.

The chain couples TRBV19 to TRBJ2-1, with 8 bases identical to TRBD2. In germline, CDR1 is LNHDA, CDR2 SQIVND (reference sequence). The CDR3 contains 14 residues. The V and J ends lost 4 bases and 3 bases, in that order; junction bases with no gene match: 2. The chain's CDR3 is CASSSGTSYNEQFF. CDR3 nucleotide sequence: TGTGCCAGTAGTAGCGGGACTAGCTACAATGAGCAGTTCTTC.

CDR3 bases: TGTGCCAGCAGCTTTAGTGGGCGATGGAGCAATCAGCCCCAGCATTTT. This encodes CASSFSGRWSNQPQHF. The chain employs TRBV11-1 and TRBJ1-5; D is ambiguous. The CDR3 sequence is 16 residues long. V lost 3 bases and J lost 1, with 13 bases in between. From germline, CDR1 is SGHAT and CDR2 FQDESV (reference sequence).

This clone came up once. J is TRBJ2-5 and V is TRBV7-9; no clear D. The CDR3 consists of 13 residues. Germline V gene lookup returns CDR1 SEHNR and CDR2 FQNEAQ (reference sequence). V was clipped by 7 bases and J by 3 bases, with 12 bases between them. The CDR3 bases are TGTGCCAGCACCTCAATAGCTGAAGAGACCCAGTACTTC. Protein: CASTSIAEETQYF.

The chain joins TRBV18 to TRBJ1-1; 7 bases align to TRBD1. There are 15 residues in the CDR3. The V and J ends lost 3 bases and 6 bases, in that order; junction bases with no gene match: 10. From germline, CDR1 is KGHSH and CDR2 LQKENI. This CDR3 is CASSPSQGTDAEAFF. In nucleotides, the CDR3 is TGTGCCAGCTCACCGTCACAGGGGACCGACGCTGAAGCTTTCTTT. The entire variable domain, with the rest obtained from reference TRBV18 and TRBJ1-1, is as follows: NAGVMQNPRHLVRRRGQEARLRCSPMKGHSHVYWYRQLPEEGLKFMVYLQKENIIDESGMPKERFSAEFPKEGPSILRIQQVVRGDSAAYFCASSPSQGTDAEAFFGQGTRLTVV.

The V gene is TRBV19, the J gene TRBJ1-1; D gene unclear. The CDR3 length is 15 residues. Trimming took 1 base from V and 0 from J, leaving 9 bases between them. Germline lookup yields CDR1 LNHDA and CDR2 SQIVND (reference sequence). The CDR3 loop is CASSIVGEMNTEAFF. CDR3 in DNA: TGTGCCAGTAGTATAGTCGGGGAAATGAACACTGAAGCTTTCTTT.

This chain links TRBV3-1 (or the pseudogene TRBV3-2) with TRBJ1-1, with 8 bases aligning to TRBD1. In germline, CDR1 is LGHDT, CDR2 YNNKEL (reference sequence). V shed 4 bases and J 7 bases; nucleotides not matched to a gene: 11. The CDR3 is made up of 15 amino acids. The CDR3 sequence: CASSPGGAAFLEAFF. Here the CDR3 DNA reads TGTGCCAGCAGCCCAGGGGGCGCTGCCTTCCTTGAAGCTTTCTTT.

The chain links TRBV7-6 to TRBJ2-7, with a possible D match to TRBD2 (6 bases). The germline gives CDR1 SGHVS, CDR2 FNYEAQ. Trimming removed 5 bases from V and 0 bases from J, with 14 bases in between. This CDR3 spans 15 amino acids. The CDR3 coding sequence is TGTGCCAGCAGCCCACAGCGGGCAGGCTCCTACGAGCAGTACTTC. This encodes CASSPQRAGSYEQYF.

The gene calls are TRBV28 and TRBJ1-5; weak D call: TRBD1 (5 bases). The CDR3 is 14 residues long. Germline CDR1 MDHEN, CDR2 SYDVKM. The V gene lost 6 bases and the J gene lost 6 bases, with 15 bases spanning the gap. The CDR3 protein is CASRAPGGGQPQHF. For the CDR3, the DNA is TGTGCCAGCAGGGCGCCGGGGGGGGGTCAGCCCCAGCATTTT.

The chain links TRBV30 to TRBJ1-6, with TRBD1 as a possible D gene (6 bases). The V and J ends lost 2 bases and 0 bases respectively, with 11 bases between them. Germline V CDR1 and CDR2: GTSNPN, SVGIG (reference sequence). The CDR3 has 16 amino acids. The CDR3 coding sequence is TGTGCCTGGAGTCAGACAGGCGTCTCCTATAATTCACCCCTCCACTTT. Protein sequence: CAWSQTGVSYNSPLHF.

The rearrangement links TRBV10-3 to TRBJ2-3; TRBD2 might be the D (6 bases). V shed 11 bases and J shed 5 bases, with 14 bases lying between them. The V gene's germline CDR1 is ENHRY and CDR2 SYGVKD. The CDR3 totals 12 residues. CDR3 sequence reads: CACGTVRDTQYF. CDR3 sequence (DNA): TGTGCCTGCGGGACCGTCCGAGATACGCAGTATTTT.

With respect to this clone: The identical CDR3 is also encoded by other nucleotide sequences in the sample. J is TRBJ2-7 and V is TRBV27; TRBD1 agrees at 7 bases. V lost 6 bases, J lost 3 bases, and 5 bases stayed unmatched. This CDR3 spans 13 amino acids. Per germline, CDR1 MNHEY and CDR2 SMNVEV (reference sequence). The CDR3 DNA follows: TGTGCCAGCAGCCTGGGGGACAGCTACGAGCAGTACTTC. Its protein is CASSLGDSYEQYF.

The chain uses TRBV6-5 and TRBJ2-5; D gene ambiguous. Germline assignment: CDR1 MNHEY and CDR2 SVGAGI. With 6 bases removed from V and 5 bases from J, the gap between germline ends came to 19 bases. The CDR3 runs to 15 residues. The CDR3 DNA sequence: TGTGCCAGCAGCTTTATTGCGTCTCCGAGGGAGACCCAGTACTTC. Translation: CASSFIASPRETQYF.

J is TRBJ1-1 and V is TRBV6-2 or TRBV6-3, with D possibly matching TRBD1 (6 bases). Per germline, CDR1 MNHEY and CDR2 SVGEGT. The CDR3 has 15 residues. Trimming shortened V by 1 base and J by 2 bases, and 11 bases separated the two germline ends. CDR3 nucleotide sequence: TGTGCCAGCAGTTACTTTACAGGGTCAAACACTGAAGCTTTCTTT. It encodes CASSYFTGSNTEAFF.

The chain links TRBV23-1 to TRBJ2-7; D possibly corresponds to TRBD2 (5 bases). TRBV23-1 is classed as an ORF, of uncertain function. CDR3 length: 17 amino acids. The V end lost 1 base, the J end lost 4 bases, and 20 bases lay between the germline ends. The CDR3 sequence: CASSQCSPGIGTYEQYF. As DNA, the CDR3 is TGCGCCAGCAGTCAATGCTCTCCCGGGATAGGCACTTACGAGCAGTACTTC.

This clone was found a few times. This chain links TRBV7-2 with TRBJ2-1; D is perhaps TRBD2 (8 bases). V shed 2 bases and J shed 5 bases, with 22 bases lying between them. The germline V gene encodes CDR1 SGHTA and CDR2 FQGNSA. The CDR3 is 18 amino acids. The CDR3 is CASSLKKGAGTRDNEQFF. CDR3 coding DNA: TGTGCCAGCAGCTTAAAAAAGGGGGCCGGGACTAGGGACAATGAGCAGTTCTTC.

This chain connects TRBV20-1 to TRBJ2-1, with D perhaps TRBD2 (5 bases). Germline V CDR1 and CDR2: DFQATT, SNEGSKA (reference sequence). The CDR3 sequence is 13 residues long. V was trimmed by 3 bases and J by 4 bases, leaving 10 bases between them. CDR3 sequence: CSASGSGYNEQFF. DNA for the CDR3: TGCAGTGCTAGTGGTTCGGGGTACAATGAGCAGTTCTTC.

The chain uses TRBV4-3 and TRBJ1-2; D is unclear. The germline CDR1 and CDR2 sequences are LGHNA and YSLEER. The V gene lost 5 bases and the J gene lost 2 bases, with 9 bases spanning the gap. There are 13 residues in the CDR3. Here the CDR3 DNA reads TGCGCCAGCAGCTTTCGGGAAAACTATGGCTACACCTTC. It specifies CASSFRENYGYTF.

The chain has TRBV11-2 and TRBJ2-5; 7 positions match TRBD2. The V segment lost 5 bases and the J segment 6 bases; nucleotides outside the gene matches: 12. The germline gives CDR1 SGHAT, CDR2 FQNNGV. The CDR3 consists of 15 residues. CDR3 sequence (DNA): TGTGCCAGCAGCGGTGGGAGGACTAGTGCGAAGACCCAGTACTTC. Translating it yields CASSGGRTSAKTQYF.

The rearrangement links TRBV24-1 to TRBJ1-6, with D maybe TRBD1 (6 bases). The length of the CDR3 is 15 residues. V shed 11 bases and J shed 7 bases, with 20 bases lying between them. The V gene's germline CDR1 is KGHDR and CDR2 SFDVKD. The CDR3 DNA sequence: TGTGCCAGTCGAGGGAGGGGGGAGGGCAATTCACCCCTCCACTTT. It is translated as CASRGRGEGNSPLHF.

V is TRBV19 and J is TRBJ2-7; a weak D match, TRBD1 (6 bases). Trimming removed 4 bases from V and 5 bases from J, with 15 bases in between. CDR3 length: 14 amino acids. CDR1 and CDR2 from the germline V gene are LNHDA and SQIVND (reference sequence). CDR3 sequence (DNA): TGTGCCAGTAGTACTCACAGGGAAGTCCACGAGCAGTACTTC. This gives the protein CASSTHREVHEQYF. Drawing the rest from reference TRBV19 and TRBJ2-7, the complete variable domain is DGGITQSPKYLFRKEGQNVTLSCEQNLNHDAMYWYRQDPGQGLRLIYYSQIVNDFQKGDIAEGYSVSREKKESFPLTVTSAQKNPTAFYLCASSTHREVHEQYFGPGTRLTVT.

The chain has TRBV27 and TRBJ2-3; D not resolved. Looked up from germline, CDR1 is MNHEY and CDR2 is SMNVEV (reference sequence). The CDR3 consists of 15 residues. The ends were cut back, 3 bases at V and 0 bases at J, with 10 bases in the middle. In DNA form, the CDR3 reads TGTGCCAGCAGTTTGAGGCCCCTTAGCACAGATACGCAGTATTTT. It encodes CASSLRPLSTDTQYF.

The chain couples TRBV2 to TRBJ1-3, with unresolved D. The CDR3 totals 14 residues. The germline V gene has CDR1 SNHLY and CDR2 FYNNEI. The V end lost 5 bases, the J end lost 2 bases, and 10 bases lay between the germline ends. The CDR3 nucleotides are TGTGCCAGCAGTACAGAGGGAGCTGGAAACACCATATATTTT. It yields the protein CASSTEGAGNTIYF.

J is TRBJ2-7 and V is TRBV3-1 (or the pseudogene TRBV3-2); D not certain. In germline, CDR1 is LGHDT, CDR2 YNNKEL (reference sequence). The V and J ends lost 1 base and 2 bases respectively, with 12 bases between them. This CDR3 region has 15 residues. The CDR3 bases are TGTGCCAGCAGCCAAGGCAAGGCGGTGACCTACGAGCAGTACTTC. Its protein product is CASSQGKAVTYEQYF.